A single sample is the source of the 32 T cell receptor beta chains below, sequenced in a study of human T cells and chemical hapten exposure. MiXCR, applied by TCRdb to the RACE reads, yields one record per CDR3 protein. This table holds approximately 260,000 distinct CDR3 sequences, around 7.7% found once. Regarding time point: pre-sensitization, week 0. Treatment here: therapeutic diphenylcyclopropenone sensitization with weekly scalp DPC. Sequencing used whole blood, obtained in connection with sensitization to the hapten diphenylcyclopropenone (DPC). These receptors originate from a man aged 18 to 35 with alopecia areata. Some clones in this sample may be carry-over from other donors' samples.

The table lists this clonotype with a few counts. This chain connects TRBV3-1 to TRBJ2-5; TRBD1 matches at 8 bases. Germline V gene sequence: CDR1 LGHDT, CDR2 YNNKEL (reference sequence). The V segment lost 1 base and the J segment 4 bases; nucleotides outside the gene matches: 5. This CDR3 has 15 amino acids. The CDR3 spells CASSQGTGRRETQYF. For the CDR3, the DNA is TGTGCCAGCAGCCAAGGGACAGGGAGGAGAGAGACCCAGTACTTC.

This clonotype was observed at least ten times. The V call is TRBV10-3, the J call TRBJ2-7; D ambiguous. This CDR3 region has 12 residues. With 3 bases removed from V and 2 bases from J, the gap between germline ends came to 5 bases. Germline V lookup: CDR1 ENHRY, CDR2 SYGVKD. The CDR3 DNA reads as TGTGCCATCAGTGAATCTGCCTACGAGCAGTACGTC. Protein sequence: CAISESAYEQYV.

The gene calls are TRBV10-2 and TRBJ1-2; 11 nucleotides match TRBD1. Per germline, CDR1 WSHSY and CDR2 SAAADI. V trimming: 2 bases; J trimming: 6 bases; junction bases outside the gene matches: 11. The CDR3 is 17 amino acids. The CDR3 here is CASSEPITGDRGNGYTF. The DNA for the CDR3 is TGCGCCAGCAGTGAGCCCATAACCGGGGACAGGGGGAATGGCTACACCTTC.

As to this clonotype: The CDR3 ends on some other residue instead of the conserved phenylalanine or tryptophan, so this is likely a read error. The chain uses TRBV7-6 and TRBJ2-1, with TRBD1 matching over 7 bases. This CDR3 has 14 amino acids. V was clipped by 5 bases and J by 4 bases; unmatched bases: 5. Per the germline V gene, CDR1 is SGHVS and CDR2 is FNYEAQ. In nucleotides, the CDR3 is TGTGCCAGCAGCCCAGGGGACAGTTACAATGAGCAGTTCATC. The encoded protein is CASSPGDSYNEQFI.

The V and J genes are TRBV6-2 or TRBV6-3 and TRBJ2-7; 12 nucleotides match TRBD1. This CDR3 is 18 amino acids long. J lost 2 bases, V lost 5 bases, and 13 bases had no gene match. The germline V gene has CDR1 MNHEY and CDR2 SVGEGT. The CDR3 reads CASSATRPGTGGTYEQYF. CDR3 coding DNA: TGTGCCAGCAGTGCAACCCGCCCCGGGACAGGGGGCACCTACGAGCAGTACTTC.

A few counts support this clonotype. The chain joins TRBV5-6 to TRBJ1-2; no reliable D call. V was clipped by 4 bases and J by 2 bases, with 12 bases between them. The CDR3 has 14 residues. Germline CDR1 reads SGHDT; CDR2 reads YYEEEE. In nucleotides, the CDR3 is TGTGCCAGCAGCCCGGACTATGAGAACTATGGCTACACCTTC. This sequence encodes CASSPDYENYGYTF.

This clonotype was seen more than once but under ten times. The chain employs TRBV12-3 or TRBV12-4 and TRBJ1-3; D uncertain. The CDR3 is 15 residues long. V gave up 7 bases and J gave up 2 bases, with 15 bases separating them. The CDR3 loop reads CASTPEGATGNTIYF. In nucleotides, the CDR3 is TGTGCCAGCACCCCCGAGGGAGCTACTGGAAACACCATATATTTT.

This chain uses TRBV11-2 with TRBJ2-4, with D tentatively TRBD2 (6 bases). CDR3 size: 17 residues. The germline V gene encodes CDR1 SGHAT and CDR2 FQNNGV. Trimming cost V 5 bases and J 2 bases, with 19 bases left between them. In DNA, the CDR3 is TGTGCCAGCAGCCCAATAGCGGCCAGCGTCTCCAAAAACATTCAGTACTTC. Protein sequence: CASSPIAASVSKNIQYF. The complete variable domain, with remaining parts taken from reference TRBV11-2 and TRBJ2-4, reads EAGVAQSPRYKIIEKRQSVAFWCNPISGHATLYWYQQILGQGPKLLIQFQNNGVVDDSQLPKDRFSAERLKGVDSTLKIQPAKLEDSAVYLCASSPIAASVSKNIQYFGAGTRLSVL.

The chain carries TRBV12-3 or TRBV12-4 and TRBJ2-7; D gene ambiguous. The CDR3 sequence is 16 residues long. V shed 1 base and J shed 1 base, with 14 bases lying between them. CDR3 DNA: TGTGCCAGCAGTTTAGGGCAGAGCACTATTTCCTACGAGCAGTACTTC. It encodes CASSLGQSTISYEQYF.

A few counts support this clonotype. The chain carries TRBV4-3 and TRBJ1-6, with D unclear. This CDR3 region has 15 residues. Germline lookup yields CDR1 LGHNA and CDR2 YSLEER. V shed 1 base and J shed 8 bases, with 12 bases lying between them. The CDR3 DNA follows: TGCGCCAGCAGCCAAGCCAACGGCTGGGATTCACCCCTCCACTTT. Its protein product is CASSQANGWDSPLHF.

This clonotype was seen at least ten times. The rearrangement links TRBV14 to TRBJ1-1; D remains ambiguous. Trimming removed 4 bases at V and 0 bases at J, with 9 bases between. The CDR3 runs 14 residues. Germline loops: CDR1 SGHDN, CDR2 FVKESK. CDR3 DNA: TGTGCCAGCAGCCTCATGGGCCTGAACACTGAAGCTTTCTTT. Translating it yields CASSLMGLNTEAFF.

The CDR3 DNA is TGTGCCAGCAGCCAGGACAGGGGGCGCCTTTTTCGAACAGATACGCAGTATTTT. Its translation is CASSQDRGRLFRTDTQYF. The chain joins TRBV7-2 to TRBJ2-3; the match to TRBD1 covers 11 bases. Looked up from germline, CDR1 is SGHTA and CDR2 is FQGNSA. This CDR3 comprises 18 residues. With 5 bases clipped from V and 3 bases from J, the junction kept 13 bases outside the gene matches.

This clonotype was seen a handful of times. The V call is TRBV5-4, the J call TRBJ2-1; 9 bases map to TRBD2. The CDR3 spans 16 residues. After removal of 4 bases from V and 0 bases from J, the junction contained 5 bases not matched to a gene. Germline loops: CDR1 SGHNT, CDR2 YYREEE (reference sequence). Written as DNA, the CDR3 is TGTGCCAGCAGCCCTCCGACTAGCGGCTCCTACAATGAGCAGTTCTTC. This sequence encodes CASSPPTSGSYNEQFF.

This clonotype appeared a few times. The rearrangement joins TRBV7-3 to TRBJ1-1, with D possibly matching TRBD1 (6 bases). Germline loops: CDR1 SGHTA, CDR2 FQGTGA. This CDR3 has 15 amino acids. Trimming left V 6 bases short and J 0 bases short, with 14 bases between. The CDR3 sequence is CASSQRGGVNTEAFF. CDR3 DNA sequence: TGTGCCAGCAGTCAAAGGGGGGGAGTGAACACTGAAGCTTTCTTT.

This clonotype occurred many times. The chain recombines TRBV6-1 with TRBJ2-5; D perhaps matches TRBD2 (5 bases). Germline loops: CDR1 MNHNS, CDR2 SASEGT. This CDR3 has 15 amino acids. The ends were cut back, 1 base at V and 4 bases at J, with 13 bases in the middle. CDR3 sequence (DNA): TGTGCCAGCAGTGAAGGTCGGGGAGACTTAGAGACCCAGTACTTC. The encoded protein is CASSEGRGDLETQYF.

There are a few counts of this clonotype. The chain recombines TRBV18 with TRBJ2-3; 9 nucleotides agree with TRBD2. Germline V gene data show CDR1 as KGHSH and CDR2 as LQKENI. The trim removed 4 bases at V and 3 bases at J, leaving 8 bases unmatched. The CDR3 has 16 residues. CDR3 amino acids: CASSLSSAGGTDTQYF. DNA for the CDR3: TGTGCCAGCTCACTCTCTTCAGCGGGGGGTACAGATACGCAGTATTTT. The complete variable domain, with remaining parts taken from reference TRBV18 and TRBJ2-3, reads NAGVMQNPRHLVRRRGQEARLRCSPMKGHSHVYWYRQLPEEGLKFMVYLQKENIIDESGMPKERFSAEFPKEGPSILRIQQVVRGDSAAYFCASSLSSAGGTDTQYFGPGTRLTVL.

This clonotype appeared many times. This rearrangement joins TRBV27 to TRBJ2-5, with D possibly TRBD2 on 7 matching bases. V was cut by 1 base and J by 5 bases, with 11 bases left in between. CDR3 size: 14 residues. The germline CDR1 and CDR2 sequences are MNHEY and SMNVEV (reference sequence). The CDR3 loop is CASSLWGGEETQYF. DNA for the CDR3: TGTGCCAGCAGTTTATGGGGGGGCGAGGAGACCCAGTACTTC.

The table lists this clonotype with a few counts. V usage is TRBV7-2 and J usage is TRBJ1-2; tentatively, D is TRBD1 (5 bases). The germline gives CDR1 SGHTA, CDR2 FQGNSA. The length of the CDR3 is 15 residues. Trimming cost V 4 bases and J 6 bases, with 18 bases left between them. CDR3 amino acids: CASSSREGRNHGYTF. The CDR3 DNA reads as TGTGCCAGCAGCTCCCGAGAGGGGCGCAACCATGGCTACACCTTC.

The V and J genes are TRBV29-1 and TRBJ1-1; D call uncertain. This CDR3 contains 13 residues. Germline V gene data show CDR1 as SQVTM and CDR2 as ANQGSEA. V lost 0 bases and J lost 10, with 15 bases in between. CDR3 coding DNA: TGCAGCGTTGAAGATGGCCAGGCGTATGTAGCTTTCTTT. Translation: CSVEDGQAYVAFF.

This clonotype was found many times. V is TRBV20-1 and J is TRBJ1-1, with unresolved D. The CDR3 sequence is 13 residues long. The germline V gene encodes CDR1 DFQATT and CDR2 SNEGSKA (reference sequence). Trimming took off 6 bases at V and 4 bases at J, with 15 bases between the two ends. The CDR3 DNA reads TGCAGTGCCCTGGTGATCGGGAGCACTGAAGCTTTCTTT. Translated: CSALVIGSTEAFF.

The DNA for the CDR3 is TGTGCCAGCAGCTTACAGGGGGAAACCTACGAGCAGTACTTC. Translated: CASSLQGETYEQYF. This chain links TRBV7-9 with TRBJ2-7; 7 bases align to TRBD1. Germline CDR1 SEHNR, CDR2 FQNEAQ (reference sequence). V was clipped by 2 bases and J by 2 bases; unmatched bases: 3. The CDR3 runs 14 residues.

This clonotype was detected many times. The J gene is TRBJ2-3, the V gene TRBV29-1; D may match TRBD1 or TRBD2 (6 bases each). This CDR3 has 12 amino acids. Trimming pared 6 bases from V and 5 bases from J, leaving 12 bases between. The germline CDR1 and CDR2 sequences are SQVTM and ANQGSEA. CDR3 nucleotides: TGCAGCGTCGACGGGGGCAGAGATACGCAGTATTTT. Amino acids: CSVDGGRDTQYF.

Many counts were recorded for this clonotype. This chain connects TRBV9 to TRBJ2-5; weak D call: TRBD1 (5 bases). The V end was cut by 4 bases, the J end by 5 bases, with 21 bases between. The CDR3 totals 16 residues. Germline V gives CDR1 SGDLS, CDR2 YYNGEE. The CDR3 nucleotides are TGTGCCAGCAGCCGCCATGGGGCCTCCCAGCAGGAGACCCAGTACTTC. Translated, it gives CASSRHGASQQETQYF.

In this sample, this clonotype turned up a few times. This chain connects TRBV10-3 to TRBJ1-5, with 7 nucleotides matching TRBD1. Looked up from germline, CDR1 is ENHRY and CDR2 is SYGVKD. V was pared by 1 base and J by 2 bases, with 11 bases of the junction left unmatched. CDR3 length: 18 amino acids. CDR3 DNA: TGTGCCATCAGTGAGTACAGGGGAGGTGGGATGGGCAATCAGCCCCAGCATTTT. This sequence encodes CAISEYRGGGMGNQPQHF.

This clonotype was observed a few times. The chain carries TRBV7-7 and TRBJ2-3, with TRBD2 matching over 11 bases. This CDR3 region has 16 residues. Germline V gene lookup returns CDR1 SSHAT and CDR2 FNYEAQ (reference sequence). V lost 5 bases to trimming and J lost 6 bases; unmatched junction nucleotides: 10. CDR3 sequence reads: CASSPETSGVVDTQYF. CDR3 coding DNA: TGTGCCAGCAGCCCTGAGACTAGCGGGGTAGTGGATACGCAGTATTTT.

J is TRBJ2-1 and V is TRBV5-1, with D tentatively TRBD1 or TRBD2 (6 bases each). Trimming shortened V by 0 bases and J by 4 bases, and 11 bases separated the two germline ends. CDR1 SGHRS and CDR2 YFSETQ come from the germline V gene. This CDR3 contains 15 residues. This CDR3 reads CASSLGGGPYNEQFF. CDR3 nucleotides: TGCGCCAGCAGCTTGGGAGGGGGGCCATACAATGAGCAGTTCTTC.

This clonotype was counted many times. The genes are TRBV5-1 and TRBJ2-3; 9 nucleotides match TRBD1. The V gene end was trimmed by 2 bases and the J gene end by 3 bases; junction bases not matched to a gene: 4. Germline V CDR1 and CDR2: SGHRS, YFSETQ. CDR3 length: 15 residues. This CDR3 is CASSFRGTGTDTQYF. The CDR3 DNA is TGCGCCAGCAGCTTTAGAGGGACAGGGACAGATACGCAGTATTTT.

This clonotype was found many times. DNA for the CDR3: TGCAGTGCCAGCCGGAGAGAGAACACTGAAGCTTTCTTT. Translation: CSASRRENTEAFF. The chain combines TRBV20-1 with TRBJ1-1; no clear D gene. This CDR3 contains 13 residues. V was cut by 6 bases and J by 1 base, with 12 bases left in between. Germline V lookup: CDR1 DFQATT, CDR2 SNEGSKA (reference sequence).

This chain joins TRBV5-1 and TRBJ2-7, with 7 bases lining up with TRBD1. The CDR3 runs 16 residues. Trimming at V came to 4 bases and at J to 4 bases, leaving 14 bases not matched to a gene. Germline lookup yields CDR1 SGHRS and CDR2 YFSETQ. CDR3 loop: CASSPLVRGLWYEQYF. The CDR3, as DNA: TGCGCCAGCAGCCCTCTCGTGAGGGGGCTTTGGTACGAGCAGTACTTC.

This clonotype was observed a few times. V and J are TRBV10-3 and TRBJ1-4, with 7 nucleotides matching TRBD1. Per the germline V gene, CDR1 is ENHRY and CDR2 is SYGVKD. V shed 0 bases and J 3 bases; nucleotides not matched to a gene: 4. The CDR3 is 16 residues long. The CDR3 coding sequence is TGTGCCATCAGTGAGTCCGCACAGGGGTCTAATGAAAAACTGTTTTTT. Translating it yields CAISESAQGSNEKLFF.

This clonotype was observed a handful of times. The chain uses TRBV7-8 and TRBJ2-6; unclear D gene. Germline CDR1 is SGHVS and CDR2 is FQNEAQ. CDR3 length equals 13 residues. V was trimmed by 8 bases and J by 4 bases, leaving 9 bases between them. CDR3 DNA sequence: TGTGCCAGCCCCATGGTAGGGGCCAACGTCCTGACTTTC. This encodes CASPMVGANVLTF. The full variable domain, rest sourced from reference TRBV7-8 and TRBJ2-6, is GAGVSQSPRYKVAKRGQDVALRCDPISGHVSLFWYQQALGQGPEFLTYFQNEAQLDKSGLPSDRFFAERPEGSVSTLKIQRTQQEDSAVYLCASPMVGANVLTFGAGSRLTVL.

This clonotype has more than one count but fewer than ten. The chain employs TRBV7-9 and TRBJ2-5, with a tentative D call TRBD1 (5 bases). In germline, CDR1 is SEHNR, CDR2 FQNEAQ (reference sequence). Trimming shortened V by 4 bases and J by 1 base, and 16 bases separated the two germline ends. This CDR3 spans 16 amino acids. The CDR3 sequence: CASSWVPGQPQETQYF. The CDR3 coding sequence is TGTGCCAGCAGCTGGGTGCCCGGACAACCCCAAGAGACCCAGTACTTC.